A single sample is the source of the 15 T cell receptor beta chains below, sequenced in a study of neoadjuvant nivolumab and ipilimumab in lung cancer. The method was immunoSEQ multiplex PCR; TCRdb's version includes in-frame clones alone and lacks a portion of them. The profile shows thousands of clones, around 84% of them singletons. The sample consisted of adjacent normal lung tissue, taken after neoadjuvant nivolumab, alone or with ipilimumab, at or shortly before surgery. Receptors were obtained from an adult with non-small cell lung cancer.

The chain links TRBV30 to TRBJ2-1; TRBD2 matches at 8 bases. The V segment lost 3 bases and the J segment 6 bases; nucleotides outside the gene matches: 1. CDR3 length equals 12 residues. Germline values: CDR1 GTSNPN, CDR2 SVGIG (reference sequence). CDR3 residues: CAWSGGANEQFF. CDR3 sequence (DNA): TGTGCCTGGAGCGGGGGGGCCAATGAGCAGTTCTTC.

This rearrangement joins TRBV5-3 to TRBJ1-5; 10 nucleotides line up with TRBD1. TRBV5-3 qualifies as an ORF whose function is uncertain. The CDR3 consists of 15 residues. Germline trimming cut 4 bases from V and 7 bases from J; bases unmatched to any gene: 8. CDR3 bases: TGTGCCAGAAGCAGCCGGGACAGGGGAAGGCAGCCCCAGCATTTT. It codes for CARSSRDRGRQPQHF.

This clone was counted once. The chain uses TRBV9 and TRBJ1-2; D might be TRBD1 (5 bases). The CDR3 length is 15 residues. Germline CDR1 and CDR2: SGDLS and YYNGEE. V lost 4 bases, J lost 8 bases, and 21 bases lay in between. The CDR3 DNA follows: TGTGCCAGCAGCAAAGGACGGGACGCGGAGGGAGGCTACACCTTC. It translates to CASSKGRDAEGGYTF. The variable domain in full, completed from reference TRBV9 and TRBJ1-2, reads DSGVTQTPKHLITATGQRVTLRCSPRSGDLSVYWYQQSLDQGLQFLIQYYNGEERAKGNILERFSAQQFPDLHSELNLSSLELGDSALYFCASSKGRDAEGGYTFGSGTRLTVV.

This CDR3 is CASSWLVGGTEAFF. CDR3 sequence (DNA): TGTGCCAGCAGTTGGTTAGTGGGGGGCACTGAAGCTTTCTTT. The V call is TRBV27, the J call TRBJ1-1; possible D gene TRBD1, 5 bases. V was pared by 4 bases and J by 4 bases, with 13 bases between. Germline loops: CDR1 MNHEY, CDR2 SMNVEV (reference sequence). The CDR3 runs to 14 residues.

V and J are TRBV6-5 and TRBJ2-3, with D uncertain. Trimming removed 0 bases at V and 6 bases at J, with 10 bases between. Germline V gene sequence: CDR1 MNHEY, CDR2 SVGAGI. The CDR3 consists of 14 residues. For the CDR3, the DNA is TGTGCCAGCAGTTACTCGCCAGCTTTGGATACGCAGTATTTT. Translation gives CASSYSPALDTQYF.

This rearrangement joins TRBV6-1 to TRBJ1-2; TRBD1 might be the D (5 bases). The CDR3 runs to 12 residues. Germline CDR1 is MNHNS and CDR2 is SASEGT. Trimming removed 2 bases from V and 8 bases from J, with 9 bases in between. The CDR3, as DNA: TGTGCCAGCAGTGAAACAGGCGGGGGCTACACCTTC. Its protein product is CASSETGGGYTF.

This clone was observed a single time. V gene TRBV10-3 combines with J gene TRBJ1-5, with D maybe TRBD1 (6 bases). The germline V and J ends were trimmed by 0 bases and 6 bases, with 12 bases remaining between them. The CDR3 has 15 amino acids. Germline V lookup: CDR1 ENHRY, CDR2 SYGVKD. CDR3 coding DNA: TGTGCCATCAGTGAGTCACAGGGTGAGGGTCAGCCCCAGCATTTT. Translated: CAISESQGEGQPQHF.

The chain uses TRBV14 and TRBJ1-2, with D hard to call. The CDR3 is 15 amino acids. From germline, CDR1 is SGHDN and CDR2 FVKESK. Trimming left V 0 bases short and J 5 bases short, with 13 bases between. The CDR3 DNA reads as TGTGCCAGCAGCCAAGATGCCGGTTTTTTTTATGGCTACACCTTC. The encoded protein is CASSQDAGFFYGYTF.

The chain has TRBV11-2 and TRBJ2-5; D remains ambiguous. Between the trimmed V and J ends, which lost 6 bases and 5 bases, there was a span of 22 bases. The V gene's germline CDR1 is SGHAT and CDR2 FQNNGV. The CDR3 is 16 amino acids. The CDR3 sequence: CASSFQRIGLWETQYF. For the CDR3, the DNA is TGTGCCAGCAGTTTTCAAAGGATCGGTTTATGGGAGACCCAGTACTTC. The variable domain in full, completed from reference TRBV11-2 and TRBJ2-5, reads EAGVAQSPRYKIIEKRQSVAFWCNPISGHATLYWYQQILGQGPKLLIQFQNNGVVDDSQLPKDRFSAERLKGVDSTLKIQPAKLEDSAVYLCASSFQRIGLWETQYFGPGTRLLVL.

The genes are TRBV5-4 and TRBJ1-2; D may be TRBD1 (5 bases). The germline V and J ends were trimmed by 4 bases and 0 bases, with 19 bases remaining between them. CDR1 and CDR2 from the germline V gene are SGHNT and YYREEE (reference sequence). The CDR3 is made up of 17 amino acids. The CDR3 protein is CASSPTGRDGSNYGYTF. CDR3 coding DNA: TGTGCCAGCAGCCCCACGGGGCGGGACGGATCTAACTATGGCTACACCTTC.

This clone was seen only once. This chain joins TRBV11-2 and TRBJ1-4; the D is unclear. Germline lookup yields CDR1 SGHAT and CDR2 FQNNGV. Trimming left V 5 bases short and J 8 bases short, with 18 bases between. CDR3 length: 15 residues. This chain's CDR3 is CASSAEGARKEKLFF. DNA of the CDR3: TGTGCCAGCAGCGCCGAGGGCGCCCGGAAAGAAAAACTGTTTTTT.

This clone appeared a single time. The chain carries TRBV9 and TRBJ1-4, with 9 nucleotides matching TRBD1. This CDR3 comprises 15 residues. The ends lost 4 bases at V and 5 bases at J; junction bases unmatched: 6. The germline V gene encodes CDR1 SGDLS and CDR2 YYNGEE. The CDR3 loop reads CASSNRQGGNEKLFF. CDR3 bases: TGTGCCAGCAGCAACCGACAGGGGGGCAATGAAAAACTGTTTTTT. The complete variable domain, with remaining parts taken from reference TRBV9 and TRBJ1-4, reads DSGVTQTPKHLITATGQRVTLRCSPRSGDLSVYWYQQSLDQGLQFLIQYYNGEERAKGNILERFSAQQFPDLHSELNLSSLELGDSALYFCASSNRQGGNEKLFFGSGTQLSVL.

CDR3 sequence: CASSLRTERSGNTIYF. DNA for the CDR3: TGTGCCAGCTCACTTCGGACAGAACGCTCTGGAAACACCATATATTTT. The rearrangement joins TRBV18 to TRBJ1-3; D perhaps matches TRBD1 (6 bases). The germline gives CDR1 KGHSH, CDR2 LQKENI. Trimming stripped 4 bases from V and 0 bases from J, with 13 bases between. CDR3 length equals 16 residues. The entire variable domain, with the rest obtained from reference TRBV18 and TRBJ1-3, is as follows: NAGVMQNPRHLVRRRGQEARLRCSPMKGHSHVYWYRQLPEEGLKFMVYLQKENIIDESGMPKERFSAEFPKEGPSILRIQQVVRGDSAAYFCASSLRTERSGNTIYFGEGSWLTVV.

The chain combines TRBV9 with TRBJ2-1, with D perhaps TRBD1 or TRBD2 (5 bases each). V dropped 0 bases and J dropped 2 bases, with 15 bases sitting between them. Germline V gene data show CDR1 as SGDLS and CDR2 as YYNGEE. The CDR3 is made up of 17 amino acids. The CDR3 sequence: CASSVGPEGPPYNEQFF. In nucleotides, the CDR3 is TGTGCCAGCAGCGTAGGGCCCGAGGGACCCCCCTACAATGAGCAGTTCTTC.

The chain joins TRBV27 to TRBJ2-7, with 9 bases lining up with TRBD1. The CDR3 totals 16 residues. With V trimmed by 4 bases and J by 4 bases, 11 bases remained unmatched. CDR1 is MNHEY, CDR2 SMNVEV, per germline (reference sequence). CDR3 sequence (DNA): TGTGCCAGCAGTTCCCACCCCGCCGACAGGGGGTACGAGCAGTACTTC. It yields the protein CASSSHPADRGYEQYF.